This TCR beta chain was captured by sequencing in a study of shared clonotypes between healthy human individuals. The overall study: Each donor's CD4 naive and CD4 memory cells filled three plates apiece, CD8 naive two, and CD8 memory one.

The DNA input per sorted-subset replicate PCR was 200 ng, corresponding to some 30,000 T cell genomes. Using immunoSEQ multiplex PCR, the repertoire was profiled, and TCRdb retains in-frame clones only, with some absent. Of hundreds of thousands of clones listed, 95% to 97% are singletons. Positive CCR7 selection of CD45RO-negative cells yielded the naive CD8 cells, and terminally differentiated effector memory CD45RA+ cells were excluded. This receptor was obtained from a woman in her twenties or thirties in good health. The sequenced material came from naive CD8+ T cells sorted from blood.

The CDR3 DNA follows: TGTGCCAGCAAAAGCTCCTACAATGAGCAGTTCTTC. This translates into CASKSSYNEQFF. V and J are TRBV27 and TRBJ2-1; the D is unclear. In germline, CDR1 is MNHEY, CDR2 SMNVEV (reference sequence). This CDR3 has 12 amino acids. Trimming pared 7 bases from V and 0 bases from J, leaving 4 bases between.